This T cell receptor beta chain was found in a study of T cell repertoires in cytomegalovirus infection. Study-level results: Carriage of CMV together with the relevant HLA was identifiable through cumulative public TCR beta family frequency. HLA-C-restricted CMV-specific TCR beta clonotypes were dominant in the ex vivo response.

TCRdb independently ran MiXCR on the reads; one entry per CDR3 protein. The sample consists of 350,000 to 550,000 distinct CDR3 sequences, roughly a third of them appearing once. Germline lookup yields CDR1 SNHLY and CDR2 FYNNEI. Trimming left V 9 bases short and J 2 bases short, with 13 bases between. This CDR3 comprises 13 residues. With respect to this clonotype: Its antigen remains unidentified.

Specimen: PBMCs. The genes are TRBV2 and TRBJ1-1, with TRBD1 as a possible D gene (5 bases). The sequence was collected from a human donor in good health (CMV status not recorded). Some clones in this sample may be carry-over from other donors' samples. CDR3 sequence reads: CARIDSHNTEAFF. CDR3 DNA sequence: TGTGCCAGGATAGACAGCCATAACACTGAAGCTTTCTTT.